These T cell receptor beta chains were read from a single sample in a study of blood T cell repertoires in COVID-19. Assay used: immunoSEQ multiplex PCR; TCRdb lists only in-frame clones, some missing. The data hold fewer than 250,000 clones, with less than 90% observed a single time. Sequenced material: peripheral blood. The origin of the receptors is a man aged 25 to 40 with acute or convalescent COVID-19. Each CDR3 is given with its conserved first and last residue. A D gene is named only where the DNA matches it firmly. Only some rows state a clone size, as once, few, many or a class for expanded clones.

d_call j_call v_call clone_size cdr3_aa cdr3_nt
- TRBJ1-6 TRBV7-9 - CASSSDIHSPLHF TGTGCCAGCAGCTCGGACATCCATTCACCCCTCCACTTT
- TRBJ1-2 TRBV28 - CASSSSDWFRGYTF TGTGCCAGCAGCTCCTCGGACTGGTTTAGGGGCTACACCTTC
- TRBJ1-2 TRBV30 - CAWTFWPPNYGYTF TGTGCCTGGACCTTTTGGCCCCCAAACTATGGCTACACCTTC
- TRBJ1-5 TRBV4-2 - CASSQQDYSNQPQHF TGTGCCAGCAGCCAACAGGATTATAGCAATCAGCCCCAGCATTTT
- TRBJ2-5 TRBV18 - CASSREVQETQYF TGTGCCAGCTCACGGGAGGTCCAAGAGACCCAGTACTTC
- TRBJ1-6 TRBV3-1/TRBV3-2 - CASSPRRGNSPLHF TGTGCCAGCAGCCCGCGGCGGGGAAATTCACCCCTCCACTTT
TRBD1 TRBJ2-7 TRBV20-1 - CSARYQTGHYF TGCAGTGCTAGATATCAGACAGGGCACTACTTC
TRBD2 TRBJ2-2 TRBV5-1 once CASSFSGGRDSGELFF TGCGCCAGCAGCTTTAGCGGGGGGCGTGACTCCGGGGAGCTGTTTTTT
TRBD2 TRBJ2-7 TRBV3-1/TRBV3-2 - CASSLPGLAAYEQYF TGTGCCAGCAGCCTTCCGGGCCTAGCGGCCTACGAGCAGTACTTC
TRBD2 TRBJ2-7 TRBV18 - CASSELRGVGHYEQYF TGTGCCAGCTCAGAGCTTCGGGGGGTTGGTCACTACGAGCAGTACTTC
- TRBJ1-1 TRBV20-1 - CSAKGGETAFF TGCAGTGCTAAGGGCGGGGAGACGGCTTTCTTT
- TRBJ1-1 TRBV5-1 - CASSLLNMNTEAFF TGCGCCAGCAGCTTGTTAAACATGAACACTGAAGCTTTCTTT
TRBD1 TRBJ2-1 TRBV5-4 - CASSRSGGYSSYNEQFF TGTGCCAGCAGCCGATCAGGGGGCTATAGCTCCTACAATGAGCAGTTCTTC
TRBD1 TRBJ1-5 TRBV6-6 - CASRDRDYQPQHF TGTGCCAGCAGGGACAGGGACTATCAGCCCCAGCATTTT
TRBD2 TRBJ2-5 TRBV28 - CASAKSRGGETQYF TGTGCCAGCGCCAAGAGTCGCGGGGGAGAGACCCAGTACTTC
- TRBJ2-1 TRBV28 - CASRRDVPNEQFF TGTGCCAGCAGGCGGGACGTCCCCAATGAGCAGTTCTTC
TRBD1 TRBJ2-1 TRBV27 - CASSLRDRGSDEQFF TGTGCCAGCAGTTTACGGGACAGGGGAAGCGATGAGCAGTTCTTC
- TRBJ2-2 TRBV7-3 - CASSREANTGELFF TGTGCCAGCAGCCGCGAGGCAAACACCGGGGAGCTGTTTTTT
TRBD1 TRBJ1-6 TRBV2 - CASSEGLTGSSYNSPLHF TGTGCCAGCAGTGAGGGTTTGACAGGGAGCTCCTATAATTCACCCCTCCACTTT
- TRBJ1-2 TRBV18 - CASSPRWEPLGGYTF TGTGCCAGCTCACCGAGGTGGGAGCCCCTGGGTGGCTACACCTTC
- TRBJ2-3 TRBV28 - CASSPSGTPGPDTQYF TGTGCCAGCAGTCCATCGGGGACACCGGGCCCAGATACGCAGTATTTT
TRBD1 TRBJ2-2 TRBV7-3 - CASSQNPRGPVSGELFF TGTGCCAGCAGTCAAAATCCCAGGGGGCCTGTTTCCGGGGAGCTGTTTTTT
TRBD1 TRBJ1-6 TRBV9 - CASSPSPTRGLDLHF TGTGCCAGCAGCCCTAGTCCCACTAGGGGGCTTGACCTCCACTTT
- TRBJ1-1 TRBV15 once CATTADSKGTEAFF TGTGCCACCACTGCCGACAGTAAGGGCACTGAAGCTTTCTTT
- TRBJ1-4 TRBV19 - CASSPPGHSATNEKLFF TGTGCCAGTAGTCCACCGGGACACTCTGCAACTAATGAAAAACTGTTTTTT
- TRBJ2-3 TRBV30 - CAWSSGPMGGPDTQYF TGTGCCTGGTCTTCGGGACCGATGGGGGGGCCAGATACGCAGTATTTT
- TRBJ2-2 TRBV28 - CASSLIFGGHNTGELFF TGTGCCAGCAGTTTAATTTTTGGGGGACATAACACCGGGGAGCTGTTTTTT
- TRBJ2-2 TRBV5-1 - CASTNTNTGELFF TGCGCCAGCACCAACACGAACACCGGGGAGCTGTTTTTT
- TRBJ2-1 TRBV7-3 - CASSLIGGATNEQFF TGTGCCAGCAGCTTAATTGGGGGGGCGACGAATGAGCAGTTCTTC
- TRBJ1-2 TRBV28 - CASSPDWYYGYTF TGTGCCAGCAGCCCGGACTGGTACTATGGCTACACCTTC
TRBD2 TRBJ2-2 TRBV10-3 - CAISSQGLGGPGELFF TGTGCCATCAGTAGTCAGGGACTAGGCGGTCCCGGGGAGCTGTTTTTT
TRBD1 TRBJ1-5 TRBV28 - CASNPSDRGVQPQHF TGTGCCAGCAACCCATCGGACAGGGGCGTACAGCCCCAGCATTTT
TRBD1 TRBJ1-5 TRBV6-5 - CASSSQGDQPQHF TGTGCCAGCAGTTCCCAGGGGGATCAGCCCCAGCATTTT
- TRBJ1-1 TRBV6-5 - CASSQTDRMNTEAFF TGTGCCAGCAGCCAAACAGACAGGATGAACACTGAAGCTTTCTTT
TRBD1 TRBJ1-5 TRBV7-9 once CASSSTGQTNQPQHF TGTGCCAGCAGCTCAACGGGACAGACAAATCAGCCCCAGCATTTT
TRBD1 TRBJ2-7 TRBV15 - CATSRVGQGYYEQYF TGTGCCACCAGCAGAGTGGGACAGGGATACTACGAGCAGTACTTC
TRBD1 TRBJ2-7 TRBV11-2 - CASRGQGVSYEQYF TGTGCCAGCAGAGGACAGGGGGTCTCCTACGAGCAGTACTTC
TRBD2 TRBJ2-7 TRBV13 - CASSYRLAGASSYEQYF TGTGCCAGCAGCTACAGACTAGCGGGGGCCTCGTCCTACGAGCAGTACTTC
TRBD1 TRBJ2-7 TRBV19 - CASSPARQGGEQYF TGTGCCAGTAGTCCAGCCCGACAGGGTGGAGAGCAGTACTTC
- TRBJ1-5 TRBV18 - CASSPSGWGRSQPQHF TGTGCCAGCTCACCTTCCGGCTGGGGGCGGTCACAGCCCCAGCATTTT
TRBD1 TRBJ1-2 TRBV5-1 - CASSSPNVGTGGNGYTF TGCGCCAGCAGCTCGCCTAACGTGGGGACAGGGGGCAATGGCTACACCTTC
TRBD2 TRBJ2-1 TRBV11-1 - CASSHLTSGGYNEQFF TGTGCCAGCAGCCACTTGACTAGCGGGGGGTACAATGAGCAGTTCTTC
TRBD2 TRBJ2-5 TRBV9 - CASSPSLAGKETQYF TGTGCCAGCAGCCCATCACTAGCGGGGAAAGAGACCCAGTACTTC
- TRBJ1-1 TRBV18 - CASSPTRGLTEAFF TGTGCCAGCTCACCAACGAGGGGACTCACTGAAGCTTTCTTT
TRBD1 TRBJ1-6 TRBV5-4 - CASSPGTVNSPLHF TGTGCCAGCAGCCCCGGGACAGTCAATTCACCCCTCCACTTT
TRBD2 TRBJ2-3 TRBV4-1 once CASSQDASGGAADTQYF TGCGCCAGCAGCCAAGACGCGAGCGGGGGGGCGGCAGATACGCAGTATTTT